Reported below is one TCR beta chain. The target antigen is unknown. Sequencing was performed with immunoSEQ multiplex PCR; in TCRdb, only in-frame clones are kept and a portion is missing. The sample lists about 46,000 clones; 85% to 90% were seen once. Second-dose recipients at about 4 or about 12 weeks were treated as one pooled group. This sample is drawn from a study of T cell responses to AZD1222 COVID-19 vaccine. Points from the study as a whole: CD4 TCRs linked to vaccination spanned spike, dominating at 160-218 and 743-854.

The CDR3 is made up of 12 amino acids. Germline CDR1 reads KGHSH; CDR2 reads LQKENI. V gave up 3 bases and J gave up 7 bases; unmatched junction bases: 2. The chain is built from TRBV18 and TRBJ2-5; TRBD2 agrees at 7 bases. The sample in question was peripheral blood, obtained 28 days after the second AZD1222 dose. The TCR was taken from an adult who received the AZD1222 COVID-19 vaccine. CDR3 nucleotides: TGTGCCAGCTCACCGACTAGCCCGACCCAGTACTTC. This gives the protein CASSPTSPTQYF.